These 12 T cell receptor beta chains originate from one sample sequenced in a study of blood T cell repertoires in COVID-19. Assay used: immunoSEQ multiplex PCR; TCRdb lists only in-frame clones, some missing. The table records about 340,000 clones, 70% to 90% of them present only once. Sequencing input: PBMCs or T cells enriched from blood (not recorded which). These receptors originate from a woman in her thirties or forties with acute COVID-19.

The chain carries TRBV4-3 and TRBJ1-1; TRBD1 is a possible D gene (5 bases). Looked up from germline, CDR1 is LGHNA and CDR2 is YSLEER. V lost 0 bases and J 3 bases, leaving 8 bases between the germline ends. The CDR3 loop spans 14 amino acids. The CDR3 is CASSQDTGDTEAFF. DNA for the CDR3: TGCGCCAGCAGCCAAGATACGGGGGACACTGAAGCTTTCTTT.

The chain carries TRBV6-5 and TRBJ2-7; 7 positions match TRBD1. Trimming cost V 8 bases and J 2 bases; bases outside gene matches: 12. The CDR3 contains 15 residues. Per the germline V gene, CDR1 is MNHEY and CDR2 is SVGAGI. The CDR3 region is CASYRDSQPTYEQYF. The CDR3 DNA is TGTGCCAGCTACCGGGACAGCCAACCTACCTACGAGCAGTACTTC.

The chain links TRBV24-1 to TRBJ2-3, with TRBD2 identical over 14 bases. Germline values: CDR1 KGHDR, CDR2 SFDVKD. This CDR3 contains 18 residues. Trimming cost V 3 bases and J 5 bases; bases outside gene matches: 9. The CDR3 loop reads CATSDPGTSGSWVDTQYF. CDR3 nucleotides: TGTGCCACCAGTGATCCGGGGACTAGCGGGAGTTGGGTAGATACGCAGTATTTT.

This clone has more than one count but fewer than ten. This rearrangement joins TRBV28 to TRBJ1-5; D is unclear. The CDR3 length is 14 residues. The V gene's germline CDR1 is MDHEN and CDR2 SYDVKM. Deletions cut 2 bases from V and 1 base from J, with 6 bases between. The CDR3 region is CASSLVSSNQPQHF. The CDR3 region has the DNA TGTGCCAGCAGTTTAGTATCGAGCAATCAGCCCCAGCATTTT.

V usage is TRBV18 and J usage is TRBJ1-1; 9 bases match TRBD1. CDR3 length: 14 residues. Germline V lookup: CDR1 KGHSH, CDR2 LQKENI. Trimming at V came to 3 bases and at J to 8 bases, leaving 7 bases not matched to a gene. CDR3 sequence: CASSPKQGAGEAFF. In DNA form, the CDR3 reads TGTGCCAGCTCACCGAAACAGGGGGCGGGGGAAGCTTTCTTT.

This chain uses TRBV19 with TRBJ1-1; 8 nucleotides agree with TRBD1. The CDR3 loop spans 14 amino acids. V lost 4 bases to trimming and J lost 2 bases; unmatched junction nucleotides: 3. Germline CDR1 LNHDA, CDR2 SQIVND (reference sequence). The CDR3 loop reads CASSTGTGNTEAFF. The CDR3 coding sequence is TGTGCCAGTAGTACCGGGACAGGAAACACTGAAGCTTTCTTT.

The chain employs TRBV18 and TRBJ1-5; TRBD1 might be the D (5 bases). Deletions cut 10 bases from V and 5 bases from J, with 15 bases between. Germline V CDR1 and CDR2: KGHSH, LQKENI. The CDR3 covers 13 residues. The CDR3 DNA follows: TGTGCCACCTCCCAGGGAGGGTATCAGCCCCAGCATTTT. Translating gives CATSQGGYQPQHF.

CDR3 loop: CASSPNRFEAFF. Here the CDR3 DNA reads TGTGCCAGCAGCCCCAACAGATTTGAAGCTTTCTTT. The rearrangement joins TRBV12-3 or TRBV12-4 to TRBJ1-1, with no clear D. Trimming pared 6 bases from V and 7 bases from J, leaving 12 bases between. The CDR3 extends over 12 amino acids.

This clone was seen a few times. The chain couples TRBV4-1 to TRBJ2-1, with D uncertain. The V end was cut by 7 bases, the J end by 1 base, with 14 bases between. The CDR3 is made up of 15 amino acids. Germline V gene data show CDR1 as MGHRA and CDR2 as YSYEKL. In DNA, the CDR3 is TGCGCCAGCACAACTATAGATTCGTCCTACAATGAGCAGTTCTTC. Protein product: CASTTIDSSYNEQFF.

V usage is TRBV19 and J usage is TRBJ2-1, with D maybe TRBD1 (5 bases). V lost 3 bases, J lost 6 bases, and 24 bases lay in between. The CDR3 is 18 amino acids. CDR1 and CDR2 (germline): LNHDA, SQIVND (reference sequence). The CDR3 protein is CASSIIAVAGWIFNEQFF. As DNA, the CDR3 is TGTGCCAGTAGTATTATAGCTGTGGCAGGGTGGATTTTCAATGAGCAGTTCTTC. The complete variable domain, with remaining parts taken from reference TRBV19 and TRBJ2-1, reads DGGITQSPKYLFRKEGQNVTLSCEQNLNHDAMYWYRQDPGQGLRLIYYSQIVNDFQKGDIAEGYSVSREKKESFPLTVTSAQKNPTAFYLCASSIIAVAGWIFNEQFFGPGTRLTVL.

The chain links TRBV21-1 to TRBJ2-7; the DNA was not used to check the table's D call, TRBD1. TRBV21-1 is assigned pseudogene status. The CDR3 has 17 amino acids. The DNA of the CDR3 is TGTGCCAGCAGCAAAGGTGGGATACGGGACAGGGTCCACGAGCAGTACTTC. Its protein is CASSKGGIRDRVHEQYF.

The chain combines TRBV2 with TRBJ1-4, with 8 bases that match TRBD1. CDR1 and CDR2 (germline): SNHLY, FYNNEI. Losses at the gene ends were 4 bases for V and 8 bases for J; bases not matched to a gene: 6. This CDR3 is built from 14 residues. The CDR3, as DNA: TGTGCCAGCAGTGTTAGGACAGGGAGAGAAAAACTGTTTTTT. Protein product: CASSVRTGREKLFF.